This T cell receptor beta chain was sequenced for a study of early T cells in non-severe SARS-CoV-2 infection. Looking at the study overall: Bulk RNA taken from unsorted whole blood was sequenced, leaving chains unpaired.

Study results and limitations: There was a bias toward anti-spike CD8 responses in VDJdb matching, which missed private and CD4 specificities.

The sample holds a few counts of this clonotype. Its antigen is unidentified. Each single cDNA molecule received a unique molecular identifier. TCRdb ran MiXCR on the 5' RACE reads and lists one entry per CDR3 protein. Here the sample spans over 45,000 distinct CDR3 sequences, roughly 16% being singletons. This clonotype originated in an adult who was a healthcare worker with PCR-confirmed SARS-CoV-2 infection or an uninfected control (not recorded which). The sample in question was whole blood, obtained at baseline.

For the CDR3, the DNA is TGTGCCAGTAGTACGGGGGGGAACATTCAGTACTTC. This sequence encodes CASSTGGNIQYF. The J gene is TRBJ2-4, the V gene TRBV19; 8 bases are a match to TRBD2. CDR1 is LNHDA, CDR2 SQIVND, per germline (reference sequence). The CDR3 extends over 12 amino acids. J gave up 7 bases and V 4 bases, and 0 bases lay outside the gene matches.